A selection of T cell receptor beta chains follows, all from one sample in a study of glioma-infiltrating T cells. TCRdb reprocessed the multiplex PCR reads with MiXCR, giving one entry per CDR3 protein. The profile shows around 100,000 distinct CDR3 sequences, 25% to 35% of them singletons. Sample: glioma tissue, nonneoplastic brain tissue, or PBMCs (not recorded which). The origin of the receptors is a human donor with low-grade glioma or glioblastoma, undergoing nonglioma brain surgery, or in good health (not recorded which). Each CDR3 is given with its conserved first and last residue. A D gene is named only where the DNA matches it firmly. Part of the rows lack a size; the others show once, few, many or a class for expanded clones.

D gene: -; J gene: TRBJ2-5; clone size: many; V gene: TRBV12-3/TRBV12-4; CDR3 DNA: TGTGCCAGCAGTTTACAGGGCGGGGAGATCCAAGAGACCCAGTACTTC; CDR3 protein: CASSLQGGEIQETQYF
D gene: -; J gene: TRBJ2-7; clone size: many; V gene: TRBV6-6; CDR3 DNA: TGTGCCAGCAGTTACTCCGGGGGCGCTTCCTCCTACGAGCAGTACTTC; CDR3 protein: CASSYSGGASSYEQYF
D gene: -; J gene: TRBJ1-2; clone size: few; V gene: TRBV4-2; CDR3 DNA: TGTGCCAGCAGCCAATCACTTGGGCAGTACTATGGCTACACCTTC; CDR3 protein: CASSQSLGQYYGYTF
D gene: -; J gene: TRBJ1-4; clone size: few; V gene: TRBV28; CDR3 DNA: TGTGCCAGCAGTTTACCTCCAAGTAATGAAAAACTGTTTTTT; CDR3 protein: CASSLPPSNEKLFF
D gene: TRBD1; J gene: TRBJ2-7; clone size: -; V gene: TRBV19; CDR3 DNA: TGTGCCAGTAGTATCCCGCAGGGGGAAGTAGAAGAGCAGTACTTC; CDR3 protein: CASSIPQGEVEEQYF
D gene: -; J gene: TRBJ1-2; clone size: many; V gene: TRBV20-1; CDR3 DNA: TGCAGTGCGCCGGGGCACCAACTGGATGGCTACACCTTC; CDR3 protein: CSAPGHQLDGYTF
D gene: -; J gene: TRBJ1-5; clone size: few; V gene: TRBV2; CDR3 DNA: TGTGCCAGCAGTCAAAACGGGAAAACCGGGGAGCCCCAGCATTTT; CDR3 protein: CASSQNGKTGEPQHF
D gene: TRBD1; J gene: TRBJ1-1; clone size: many; V gene: TRBV7-2; CDR3 DNA: TGTGCCAGCAGGTCGACAGGGCACACTGAAGCTTTCTTT; CDR3 protein: CASRSTGHTEAFF
D gene: TRBD2; J gene: TRBJ2-5; clone size: -; V gene: TRBV11-3; CDR3 DNA: TGTGCCAGCAGCCTCCCACTAAGCGGGGCTGGAGAGACCCAGTACTTC; CDR3 protein: CASSLPLSGAGETQYF
D gene: -; J gene: TRBJ2-1; clone size: few; V gene: TRBV11-3; CDR3 DNA: TGTGCCAGCAGCCCCATGACGGATGAGACCTACAATGAGCAGTTCTTC; CDR3 protein: CASSPMTDETYNEQFF
D gene: -; J gene: TRBJ1-5; clone size: many; V gene: TRBV5-6; CDR3 DNA: TGTGCCAGCAGCTCCGGGGTCAGCAATCAGCCCCAGCATTTT; CDR3 protein: CASSSGVSNQPQHF
D gene: -; J gene: TRBJ1-4; clone size: -; V gene: TRBV19; CDR3 DNA: TGTGCCAGTACCCCCGGCCCGGCGGCGAATGAAAAACTGTTTTTT; CDR3 protein: CASTPGPAANEKLFF
D gene: -; J gene: TRBJ1-5; clone size: many; V gene: TRBV12-3/TRBV12-4; CDR3 DNA: TGTGCCAGCAGTTTTACATACAATCAGCCCCAGCATTTT; CDR3 protein: CASSFTYNQPQHF
D gene: TRBD2; J gene: TRBJ2-1; clone size: -; V gene: TRBV7-3; CDR3 DNA: TGTGCCAGCAGCTTAAAAATAGGGACTAGCGGGGGGGCCGGGCATGAGCAGTTCTTC; CDR3 protein: CASSLKIGTSGGAGHEQFF
D gene: -; J gene: TRBJ1-4; clone size: many; V gene: TRBV20-1; CDR3 DNA: TGCAGTGCTAGAGTAATGGTAGCAACTAATGAAAAACTGTTTTTT; CDR3 protein: CSARVMVATNEKLFF
D gene: -; J gene: TRBJ1-1; clone size: few; V gene: TRBV18; CDR3 DNA: TGTGCCAGCTCACAACAAGGTCTTGGGGGCACTGAAGCTTTCTTT; CDR3 protein: CASSQQGLGGTEAFF